What follows describes a single T cell receptor beta chain. Its target antigen remains unknown. No base quality values were provided; no much bigger clone lies one nucleotide off. This specimen belongs to a study of radiotherapy plus CTLA-4 blockade in lung cancer (dated by TCRdb to the late 2010s). Context from the whole study: Among enrolled patients, approximately 19% had an objective response and 31% reached disease control.

Points the paper makes about the study in general: Increased serum interferon-beta after radiation, together with early dynamic changes in blood T cell clones, were reported to be the strongest predictors of response. After treatment with radiotherapy and ipilimumab, TCR clones that came from tumors expanded in the peripheral blood.

Relative to germline, V is 5 bases shorter and J is 2 bases shorter, with 16 bases between their ends. Measured from the cysteine to the phenylalanine, the CDR3 is 16 residues long. Only the CDR3 region is kept as DNA, spanning 48 bases read in frame from base 1. CDR1 SGHTA and CDR2 FQGNSA are derived from the germline V gene. Libraries were made using the immunoSEQ multiplex PCR assay. TCRdb provides this immuneACCESS table in a form limited to in-frame rearrangements. Some clones are lacking; in checked studies, under half of them reflect an unresolved V gene, and why the rest are absent is not known. The sample has 30,000 or so clones on record, over 60% of them singletons. The top ten clones comprise roughly 4.3% of the sample. The study evaluated CTLA-4 blockade (ipilimumab) given together with focal radiation therapy in patients who had chemo-refractory metastatic non-small-cell lung cancer.

The origin of this receptor is a human donor with non-small cell lung cancer whose response to radiotherapy plus ipilimumab could not be evaluated. The rearrangement combines TRBV7-2 with TRBJ1-5; TRBD1 is perhaps the D gene, given 5 matching bases. This material consisted of peripheral blood, taken from a patient treated with radiotherapy plus ipilimumab. The CDR3 loop reads CASSLHGRGRNQPQHF. The DNA reads as follows: TGTGCCAGCAGCCTTCACGGAAGGGGCCGCAATCAGCCCCAGCATTTT.